Listed below are T cell receptor beta chains from one sample, sequenced in a study of cytomegalovirus exposure and HLA in healthy donors. Profiled with immunoSEQ multiplex PCR; TCRdb holds only in-frame clones, not every one. This repertoire shows about 120,000 clones, about three quarters found once; its top ten account for over 0.9%. The sample consisted of PBMCs. The receptors originated from a human donor in good health. Both conserved end residues are part of each CDR3. A D gene is named only where the DNA matches it firmly. Size tells how often a clone was seen (once, few, many) or the class of an expanded clone, and some rows leave it out.

D	size	V	J	DNA	CDR3
-	-	TRBV9	TRBJ2-7	TGTGCCAGCAGCTGGGACTCCCAGGGCGAGCAGTACTTC	CASSWDSQGEQYF
-	-	TRBV28	TRBJ2-7	TGTGCCAGCAGTTTAGCGGGGTCGAGCTCCTACGAGCAGTACTTC	CASSLAGSSSYEQYF
-	-	TRBV5-6	TRBJ1-5	TGTGCCAGCAGCTTACATTATAGCAATCAGCCCCAGCATTTT	CASSLHYSNQPQHF
TRBD1	-	TRBV18	TRBJ1-4	TGTGCCAGCTCACAGTACAGGGGGACAACTAATGAAAAACTGTTTTTT	CASSQYRGTTNEKLFF
-	-	TRBV5-1	TRBJ1-2	TGCGCCAGCAGTCCTACAGGGAGCAACTATGGCTACACCTTC	CASSPTGSNYGYTF
-	-	TRBV6-5	TRBJ1-1	TGTGCCAGCAGTTGGGGGCGGGACACTGAAGCTTTCTTT	CASSWGRDTEAFF
-	-	TRBV7-8	TRBJ1-1	TGTGCCAGCAGTCTCTTGAACACTGAAGCTTTCTTT	CASSLLNTEAFF
-	-	TRBV7-9	TRBJ1-1	TGTGCCAGCAGTCCTTGGGGAGTTGGGACTGAAGCTTTCTTT	CASSPWGVGTEAFF
TRBD2	-	TRBV5-1	TRBJ2-1	TGCGCCAGCCTTCACGGGGGGACGGACTACAATGAGCAGTTCTTC	CASLHGGTDYNEQFF
-	-	TRBV5-7	TRBJ1-6	TGTGCCAGCAGCCTAATCCAGCCTAACAACAGCTATAATTCACCCCTCCACTTT	CASSLIQPNNSYNSPLHF
-	-	TRBV19	TRBJ1-2	TGTGCCAGTAAATCGACTGGGGGGGCGGCTGGCTACACCTTC	CASKSTGGAAGYTF
TRBD1	-	TRBV28	TRBJ2-7	TGTGCCAGCAGAGTACAGGGGGCTTACGAGCAGTACTTC	CASRVQGAYEQYF
-	-	TRBV28	TRBJ1-5	TGTGCCAGCAGTTTATCAGGGGACAATCAGCCCCAGCATTTT	CASSLSGDNQPQHF
-	-	TRBV4-1	TRBJ2-2	TGCGCCAGCAGTCTTGAGCAGGAAAGGACCGGGGAGCTGTTTTTT	CASSLEQERTGELFF
TRBD1	few	TRBV6-1	TRBJ1-4	TGTGCCAGCAGTGGACGACAGGGCAACGAAAAACTGTTTTTT	CASSGRQGNEKLFF
-	-	TRBV5-6	TRBJ1-3	TGTGCCAGCAGTCCAGGGGCTGGAAACACCATATATTTT	CASSPGAGNTIYF